This T cell receptor beta chain derives from a study of blood T cell repertoires in COVID-19. The overall study: Spain, Italy and the United States supplied samples that represented acute and convalescent COVID-19.

Assay used: immunoSEQ multiplex PCR; TCRdb lists only in-frame clones, some missing. Here the sample spans around 100,000 clones, roughly 90% being singletons. The CDR3 spans 17 residues. V was pared by 5 bases and J by 8 bases, with 17 bases of the junction left unmatched. Germline CDR1 SGHAT, CDR2 FQNNGV. The genes are TRBV11-2 and TRBJ2-3; 9 bases map to TRBD2. This TCR was recovered from a woman in her sixties or seventies with acute or convalescent COVID-19. The sequenced sample consisted of peripheral blood. CDR3 nucleotide sequence: TGTGCCAGCAGCCCTCTAGGGACTAGCTCCCCCATTGGTACGCAGTATTTT. Encoded protein: CASSPLGTSSPIGTQYF.